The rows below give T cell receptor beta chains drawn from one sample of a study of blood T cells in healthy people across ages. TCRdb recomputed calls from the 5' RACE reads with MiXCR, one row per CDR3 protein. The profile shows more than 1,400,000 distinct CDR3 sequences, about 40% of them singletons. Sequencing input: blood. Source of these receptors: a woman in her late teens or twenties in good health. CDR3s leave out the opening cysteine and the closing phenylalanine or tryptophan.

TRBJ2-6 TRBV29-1 SPGANVLT
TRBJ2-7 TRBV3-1 ASSQDYPGGGLPYEQY
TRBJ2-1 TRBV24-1 ATSDRYEQF
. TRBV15 ATSSPLAGESYNEQY
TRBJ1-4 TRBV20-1 SAGSGEKLF
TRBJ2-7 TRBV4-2 ASSQELEGGEQY
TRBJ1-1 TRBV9 ASSVPGGTEAF
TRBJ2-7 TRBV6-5 ASSYSTAATRNRYEQY
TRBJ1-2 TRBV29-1 SILGSGHGYT
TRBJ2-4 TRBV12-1 ASSRPQAKNIQY
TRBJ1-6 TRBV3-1 ASSQGDMDSWDSPLH
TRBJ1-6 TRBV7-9 ASSLDHNPPLH
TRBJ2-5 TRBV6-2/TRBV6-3 ASSKRTGMDETQY
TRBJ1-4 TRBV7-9 ASSRWRAGEKLF
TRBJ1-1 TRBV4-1 ASSDPQGLNTEAF
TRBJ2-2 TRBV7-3 ASSFSGGAGGELF
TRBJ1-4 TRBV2 ASSESGRGGGEKLF
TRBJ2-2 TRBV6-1 ASKGQGANTGELF
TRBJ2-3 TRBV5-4 ASSLVTSAADTQY
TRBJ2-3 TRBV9 ASSVGLAEADTQY